This T cell receptor beta chain came from a study of blood T cell repertoires in COVID-19. Study in general: Sites across the United States, Italy and Spain contributed samples from acute and convalescent COVID-19. T cells, B-cell-depleted T cells, or PBMCs provided the cDNA or gDNA that served as material.

Original methodology: Reference gene primer amplification yielded estimated nucleated cell counts. The protocol was immunoSEQ multiplex PCR, while the TCRdb copy is restricted to in-frame clones and leaves out a portion. The V and J calls and clone size were taken over from that table, and D and trimming were inferred from the DNA. This repertoire shows 150,000 to 200,000 clones, roughly 83% found once; its top ten account for roughly a tenth. CDR1 MNHEY and CDR2 SMNVEV come from the germline V gene (reference sequence). The CDR3 is 15 amino acids. Germline trimming cut 5 bases from V and 4 bases from J; bases unmatched to any gene: 6.

The sample consisted of peripheral blood. This TCR came from a woman older than 75 with active or convalescent COVID-19. The chain joins TRBV27 to TRBJ1-3; TRBD1 matches 9 bases. The CDR3 nucleotides read TGTGCCAGCAGTAAGGACAGGGGATTCGGAAACACCATATATTTT. Translated: CASSKDRGFGNTIYF.